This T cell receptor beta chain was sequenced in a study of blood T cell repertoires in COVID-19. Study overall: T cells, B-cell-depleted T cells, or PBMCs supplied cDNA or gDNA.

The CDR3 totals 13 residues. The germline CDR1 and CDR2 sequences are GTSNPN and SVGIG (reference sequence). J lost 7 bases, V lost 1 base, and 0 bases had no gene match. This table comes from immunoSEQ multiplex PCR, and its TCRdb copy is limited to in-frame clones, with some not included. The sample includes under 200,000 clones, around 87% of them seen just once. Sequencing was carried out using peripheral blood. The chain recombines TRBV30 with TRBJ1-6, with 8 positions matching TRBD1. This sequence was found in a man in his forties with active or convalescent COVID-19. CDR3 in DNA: TGTGCCTGGAGTGGGACAGGGAATTCACCCCTCCACTTT. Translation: CAWSGTGNSPLHF.